This TCR beta chain was identified in a study of response to subunit inactivated influenza vaccine. Findings and caveats of the study: Seasonal influenza vaccination, on each occasion, was suggested by the authors to recruit few new T cells.

The V segment lost 8 bases and the J segment 2 bases; nucleotides outside the gene matches: 1. Germline CDR1 reads MNHNS; CDR2 reads SASEGT. The CDR3 totals 13 residues. Concerning this clonotype: No antigen is known for it.

TCRdb ran MiXCR on the RT-PCR reads and lists one entry per CDR3 protein. Counted here are 530,000 or so distinct CDR3 sequences, about an eighth occurring once; the ten biggest clones make up 10%. The sequences come from PBMCs from blood, collected on the day of vaccination. The rearrangement links TRBV6-1 to TRBJ2-2, with TRBD1 matching 8 bases. This TCR derives from a man aged 45 to 65 who received an inactivated influenza vaccine. The CDR3 nucleotides are TGTGCCAGCGACAGGGGTAACACCGGGGAGCTGTTTTTT. Translating gives CASDRGNTGELFF.